The following is a TCR beta chain sequence with its context. This sample was taken from a study of T cell changes during pregnancy in multiple sclerosis. Sequencing was performed with immunoSEQ multiplex PCR; in TCRdb, only in-frame clones are kept and a portion is missing. Seen here are 29,000 or so clones, roughly 92% observed once, and the top ten hold 5.7%. This clonotype was obtained from a female donor with multiple sclerosis, enrolled in a pregnancy study. The input for sequencing was CD8+ T cells from peripheral blood mononuclear cells, taken before pregnancy.

In DNA, the CDR3 is TGTGCCAGCAGCCTCGACAGGAGTACGGCCGAGCAGTACTTC. Translated: CASSLDRSTAEQYF. The chain has TRBV7-8 and TRBJ2-7, with a possible D match to TRBD1 (6 bases). V lost 5 bases and J 6 bases, leaving 17 bases between the germline ends. The CDR3 contains 14 residues. Germline values: CDR1 SGHVS, CDR2 FQNEAQ.